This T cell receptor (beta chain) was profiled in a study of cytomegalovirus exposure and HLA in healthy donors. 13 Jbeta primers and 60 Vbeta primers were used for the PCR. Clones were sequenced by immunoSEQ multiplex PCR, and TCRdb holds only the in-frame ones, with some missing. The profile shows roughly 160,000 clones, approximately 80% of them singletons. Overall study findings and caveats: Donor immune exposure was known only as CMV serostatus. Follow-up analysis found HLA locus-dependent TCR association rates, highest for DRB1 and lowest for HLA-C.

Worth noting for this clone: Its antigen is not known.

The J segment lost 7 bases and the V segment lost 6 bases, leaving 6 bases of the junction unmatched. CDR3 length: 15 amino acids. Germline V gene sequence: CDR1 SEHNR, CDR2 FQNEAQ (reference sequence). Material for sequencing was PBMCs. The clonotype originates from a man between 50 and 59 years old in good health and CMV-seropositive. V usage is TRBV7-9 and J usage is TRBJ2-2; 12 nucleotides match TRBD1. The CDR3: CASRPGQGARGELFF. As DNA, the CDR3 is TGTGCCAGCAGACCGGGACAGGGGGCTCGCGGGGAGCTGTTTTTT.